These 12 T cell receptor beta chains came from one sample sequenced in a study of breast tumors, draining lymph nodes, adjacent tissues (dated by TCRdb to 2016 to 2017). The library was made by multiplex PCR. TCRdb shows the sequencer as Illumina HiSeq 2000. In-frame beta chains were kept once TCRdb had trimmed the public reads at Q25 with fastp and called clones with MiXCR. CDR3 protein duplicates are merged, each entry listing the most common genes and DNA. This sample is represented by over 200,000 distinct CDR3 sequences; roughly 32% of them were singletons. The ten largest account for 1.4% of the sample. Lymph node samples were obtained from the axillary draining lymph nodes of breast cancer patients. The sample taken for sequencing was axillary lymph node tissue. The receptors here all came from a female donor with breast cancer. Some clones in this sample may be carry-over from other donors' samples.

Ten or more counts support this clonotype. The chain links TRBV3-1 to TRBJ1-2, with D possibly matching TRBD1 (6 bases). Germline CDR1 and CDR2: LGHDT and YNNKEL (reference sequence). The ends were cut back, 0 bases at V and 5 bases at J, with 16 bases in the middle. The CDR3 runs to 16 residues. CDR3: CASSQDTGSGPYGYTF. CDR3 DNA sequence: TGTGCCAGCAGCCAAGACACAGGGAGCGGACCTTATGGCTACACCTTC. The whole variable domain, remainder taken from reference TRBV3-1 and TRBJ1-2, is DTAVSQTPKYLVTQMGNDKSIKCEQNLGHDTMYWYKQDSKKFLKIMFSYNNKELIINETVPNRFSPKSPDKAHLNLHINSLELGDSAVYFCASSQDTGSGPYGYTFGSGTRLTVV.

The CDR3 loop is CASSTGEAAGETQYF. Here the CDR3 DNA reads TGTGCCAGCAGCACGGGCGAGGCGGCGGGAGAGACCCAGTACTTC. The chain couples TRBV5-5 to TRBJ2-5; TRBD2 is a possible D gene (5 bases). The CDR3 runs to 15 residues. In germline, CDR1 is SGHKS, CDR2 YYEKEE (reference sequence). V was trimmed by 4 bases and J by 4 bases, leaving 17 bases between them. The full variable domain, its missing parts supplied by reference TRBV5-5 and TRBJ2-5, is DAGVTQSPTHLIKTRGQQVTLRCSPISGHKSVSWYQQVLGQGPQFIFQYYEKEERGRGNFPDRFSARQFPNYSSELNVNALLLGDSALYLCASSTGEAAGETQYFGPGTRLLVL.

This chain links TRBV7-3 with TRBJ2-3; D assignment may be TRBD1 or TRBD2 (5 bases each). Germline CDR1 is SGHTA and CDR2 is FQGTGA. V was cut by 4 bases and J by 2 bases, with 10 bases left in between. CDR3 length: 14 residues. This CDR3 is CASSSTGPTDTQYF. CDR3 DNA sequence: TGTGCCAGCAGCTCCACGGGGCCCACAGATACGCAGTATTTT.

This clonotype was detected many times. The V gene is TRBV20-1, the J gene TRBJ2-7, with 10 bases identical to TRBD2. The CDR3 is made up of 13 amino acids. Germline CDR1 is DFQATT and CDR2 is SNEGSKA (reference sequence). The V gene end was trimmed by 7 bases and the J gene end by 4 bases; junction bases not matched to a gene: 7. The CDR3 DNA is TGCAGTGGTCGGACTAGCGGAAGATACGAGCAGTACTTC. This gives the protein CSGRTSGRYEQYF.

This clonotype was counted many times. The chain links TRBV27 to TRBJ2-6; perhaps D is TRBD1 or TRBD2 (5 bases each). This CDR3 spans 18 amino acids. Germline V gives CDR1 MNHEY, CDR2 SMNVEV (reference sequence). The V end was cut by 5 bases, the J end by 0 bases, with 17 bases between. CDR3 in amino acids: CASSPSGATPSGANVLTF. CDR3 DNA sequence: TGTGCCAGCAGTCCATCCGGGGCTACTCCCTCTGGGGCCAACGTCCTGACTTTC.

The chain recombines TRBV7-9 with TRBJ2-5, with D possibly TRBD1 on 7 matching bases. CDR1 SEHNR and CDR2 FQNEAQ come from the germline V gene (reference sequence). The CDR3 extends over 15 amino acids. Trimming shortened V by 4 bases and J by 5 bases, and 17 bases separated the two germline ends. CDR3 nucleotides: TGTGCCAGCAGCTCAGGGGGGCAACCCCAGGAGACCCAGTACTTC. Translated: CASSSGGQPQETQYF.

Ten or more counts support this clonotype. The chain links TRBV4-1 to TRBJ1-2; TRBD1 matches 7 bases. The junction had 7 bases not matched to a gene; V was cut back by 3 bases and J by 3 bases. The V gene's germline CDR1 is MGHRA and CDR2 YSYEKL. The CDR3 loop spans 15 amino acids. CDR3 in DNA: TGCGCCAGCAGCCAGTATAGACAGGGATACTATGGCTACACCTTC. Protein sequence: CASSQYRQGYYGYTF.

This clonotype showed up just a few times. One base away lies a much larger clone, so this may be a sequencing read error. This chain uses TRBV5-1 with TRBJ1-4; no firm D call. The V end lost 7 bases, the J end lost 2 bases, and 15 bases lay between the germline ends. Germline loops: CDR1 SGHRS, CDR2 YFSETQ. The CDR3 is made up of 15 amino acids. This CDR3 is CASGFGSATNEKLFF. In DNA, the CDR3 is TGCGCCAGCGGTTTCGGTTCGGCGACTAATGAAAAACTGTTTTTT.

This clonotype was counted ten times or more. The chain carries TRBV7-9 and TRBJ1-5; possible D gene TRBD1, 6 bases. This CDR3 region has 14 residues. CDR1 is SEHNR and CDR2 is FQNEAQ in the germline V gene (reference sequence). The V end was cut by 0 bases, the J end by 4 bases, with 7 bases between. CDR3: CASSLAGANQPQHF. CDR3 DNA sequence: TGTGCCAGCAGCTTAGCGGGGGCAAATCAGCCCCAGCATTTT.

This clonotype was recorded at least ten times. This chain joins TRBV4-2 and TRBJ1-4; tentative D call: TRBD1 (5 bases). Germline V gene data show CDR1 as LGHNA and CDR2 as YNFKEQ. The V end lost 3 bases, the J end lost 3 bases, and 11 bases lay between the germline ends. The CDR3 loop spans 15 amino acids. DNA of the CDR3: TGTGCCAGCAGCCAGGAGGGGAGGTCTAATGAAAAACTGTTTTTT. This gives the protein CASSQEGRSNEKLFF.

J is TRBJ1-6 and V is TRBV10-3, with D perhaps TRBD1 (5 bases). The CDR3 runs 14 residues. The V gene's germline CDR1 is ENHRY and CDR2 SYGVKD. Trimming left V 11 bases short and J 13 bases short, with 24 bases between. The CDR3 coding sequence is TGTGCCGCCCGCGGGGCAAGTGCCAATTTCCCCCTCCACTTT. This sequence encodes CAARGASANFPLHF.

This clonotype was observed at least ten times. The gene calls are TRBV7-8 and TRBJ2-3, with a tentative D call TRBD1 (6 bases). From germline, CDR1 is SGHVS and CDR2 FQNEAQ. Deletions cut 6 bases from V and 4 bases from J, with 17 bases between. The length of the CDR3 is 15 residues. The CDR3 sequence is CASSSRDNGADTQYF. The CDR3 coding sequence is TGTGCCAGCAGTTCCCGGGACAACGGGGCAGATACGCAGTATTTT.